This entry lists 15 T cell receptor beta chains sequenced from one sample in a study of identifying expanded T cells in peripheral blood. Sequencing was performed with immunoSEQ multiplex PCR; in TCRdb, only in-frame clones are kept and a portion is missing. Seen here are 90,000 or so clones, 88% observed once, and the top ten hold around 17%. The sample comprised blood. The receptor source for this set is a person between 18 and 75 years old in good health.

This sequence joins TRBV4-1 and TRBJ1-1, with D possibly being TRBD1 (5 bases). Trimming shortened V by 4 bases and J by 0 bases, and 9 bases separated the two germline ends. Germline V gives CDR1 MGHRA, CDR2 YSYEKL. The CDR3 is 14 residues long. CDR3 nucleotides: TGCGCCAGCAGCCGGGGGGGAGTGAACACTGAAGCTTTCTTT. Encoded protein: CASSRGGVNTEAFF.

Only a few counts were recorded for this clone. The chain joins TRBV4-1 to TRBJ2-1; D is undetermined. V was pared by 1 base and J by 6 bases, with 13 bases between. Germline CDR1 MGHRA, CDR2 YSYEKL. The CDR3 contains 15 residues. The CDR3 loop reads CASSQAERLINEQFF. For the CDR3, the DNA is TGCGCCAGCAGCCAAGCAGAGAGACTTATCAATGAGCAGTTCTTC.

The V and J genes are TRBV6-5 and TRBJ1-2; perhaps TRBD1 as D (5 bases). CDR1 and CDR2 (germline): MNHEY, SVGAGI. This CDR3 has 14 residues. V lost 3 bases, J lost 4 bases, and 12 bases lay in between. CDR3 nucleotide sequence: TGTGCCAGCAGTTATGATGGACAAATCTATGGCTACACCTTC. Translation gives CASSYDGQIYGYTF.

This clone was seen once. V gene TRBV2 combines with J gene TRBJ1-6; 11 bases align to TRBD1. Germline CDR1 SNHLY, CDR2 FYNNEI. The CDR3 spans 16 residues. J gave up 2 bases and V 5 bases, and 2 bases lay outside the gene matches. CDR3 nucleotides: TGTGCCAGCAGTAGGACAGGGGGCACCTATAATTCACCCCTCCACTTT. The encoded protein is CASSRTGGTYNSPLHF.

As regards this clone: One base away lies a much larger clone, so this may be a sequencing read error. In DNA, the CDR3 is TGTGCCAGCAGCTTCGACAGGGCCTACGAGCAGTACTTC. Translated, it gives CASSFDRAYEQYF. The rearrangement links TRBV2 to TRBJ2-7; 7 bases are shared with TRBD1. Germline loops: CDR1 SNHLY, CDR2 FYNNEI. The junction had 4 bases not matched to a gene; V was cut back by 6 bases and J by 2 bases. The CDR3 is made up of 13 amino acids.

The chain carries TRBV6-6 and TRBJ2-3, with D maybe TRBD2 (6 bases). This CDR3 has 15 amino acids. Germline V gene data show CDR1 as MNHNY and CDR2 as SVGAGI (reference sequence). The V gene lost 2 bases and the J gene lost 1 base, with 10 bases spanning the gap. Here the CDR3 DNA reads TGTGCCAGCAGTTACGGGGGAGGAGGCACAGATACGCAGTATTTT. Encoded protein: CASSYGGGGTDTQYF.

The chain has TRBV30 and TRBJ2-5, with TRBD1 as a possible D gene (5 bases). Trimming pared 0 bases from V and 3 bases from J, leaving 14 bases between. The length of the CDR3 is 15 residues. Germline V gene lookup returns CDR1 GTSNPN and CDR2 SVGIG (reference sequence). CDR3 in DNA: TGTGCCTGGAGTGTGTTTGGGGCTGGTAAAGAGACCCAGTACTTC. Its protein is CAWSVFGAGKETQYF.

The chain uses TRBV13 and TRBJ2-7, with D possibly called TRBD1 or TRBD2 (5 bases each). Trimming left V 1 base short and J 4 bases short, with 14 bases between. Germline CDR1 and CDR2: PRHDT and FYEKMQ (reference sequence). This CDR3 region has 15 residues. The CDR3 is CASSLVHGGSYEQYF. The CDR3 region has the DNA TGTGCCAGCAGCTTAGTGCATGGGGGTAGTTACGAGCAGTACTTC.

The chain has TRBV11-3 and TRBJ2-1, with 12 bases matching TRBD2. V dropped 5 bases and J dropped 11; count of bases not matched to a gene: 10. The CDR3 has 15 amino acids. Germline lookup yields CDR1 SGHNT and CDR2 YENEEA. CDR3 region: CASSLGLAGSVKQFF. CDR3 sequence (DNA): TGTGCCAGCAGCCTTGGACTAGCGGGGTCAGTCAAGCAGTTCTTC.

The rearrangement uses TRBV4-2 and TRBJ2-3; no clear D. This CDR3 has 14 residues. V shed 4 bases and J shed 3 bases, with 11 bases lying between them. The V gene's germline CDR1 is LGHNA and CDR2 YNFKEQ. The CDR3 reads CASSPEGRTDTQYF. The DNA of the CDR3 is TGTGCCAGCAGCCCGGAAGGACGGACAGATACGCAGTATTTT.

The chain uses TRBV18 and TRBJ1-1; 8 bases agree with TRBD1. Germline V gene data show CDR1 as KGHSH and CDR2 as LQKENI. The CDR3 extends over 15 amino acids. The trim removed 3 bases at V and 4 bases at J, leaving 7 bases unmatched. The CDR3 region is CASSPNGQGSTEAFF. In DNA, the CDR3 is TGTGCCAGCTCACCCAACGGACAGGGAAGCACTGAAGCTTTCTTT.

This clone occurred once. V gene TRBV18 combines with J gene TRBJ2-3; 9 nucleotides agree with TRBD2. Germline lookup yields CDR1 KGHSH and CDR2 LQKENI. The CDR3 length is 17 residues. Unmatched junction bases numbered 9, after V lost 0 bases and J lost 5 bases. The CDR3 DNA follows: TGTGCCAGCTCACCACCTAGCGGGGGCCCTGGTGGAGATACGCAGTATTTT. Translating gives CASSPPSGGPGGDTQYF.

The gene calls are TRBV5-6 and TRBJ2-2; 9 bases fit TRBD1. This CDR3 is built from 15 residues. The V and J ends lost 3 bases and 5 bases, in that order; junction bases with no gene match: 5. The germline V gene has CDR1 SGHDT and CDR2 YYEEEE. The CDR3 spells CASSWQGTGTGELFF. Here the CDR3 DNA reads TGTGCCAGCAGCTGGCAGGGGACAGGGACCGGGGAGCTGTTTTTT.

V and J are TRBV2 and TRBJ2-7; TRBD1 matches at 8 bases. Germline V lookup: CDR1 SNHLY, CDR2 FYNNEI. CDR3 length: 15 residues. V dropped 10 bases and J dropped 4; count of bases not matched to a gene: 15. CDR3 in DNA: TGTGCCACCCAAGCCTCAGGGGGCAGCGGGTACGAGCAGTACTTC. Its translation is CATQASGGSGYEQYF.

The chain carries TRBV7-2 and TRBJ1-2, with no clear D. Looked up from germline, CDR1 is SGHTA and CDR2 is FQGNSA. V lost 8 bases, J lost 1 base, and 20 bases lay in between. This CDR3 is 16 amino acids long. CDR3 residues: CASHPTLLGFNYGYTF. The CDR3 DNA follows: TGTGCCAGCCATCCCACCCTCCTGGGGTTTAACTATGGCTACACCTTC.